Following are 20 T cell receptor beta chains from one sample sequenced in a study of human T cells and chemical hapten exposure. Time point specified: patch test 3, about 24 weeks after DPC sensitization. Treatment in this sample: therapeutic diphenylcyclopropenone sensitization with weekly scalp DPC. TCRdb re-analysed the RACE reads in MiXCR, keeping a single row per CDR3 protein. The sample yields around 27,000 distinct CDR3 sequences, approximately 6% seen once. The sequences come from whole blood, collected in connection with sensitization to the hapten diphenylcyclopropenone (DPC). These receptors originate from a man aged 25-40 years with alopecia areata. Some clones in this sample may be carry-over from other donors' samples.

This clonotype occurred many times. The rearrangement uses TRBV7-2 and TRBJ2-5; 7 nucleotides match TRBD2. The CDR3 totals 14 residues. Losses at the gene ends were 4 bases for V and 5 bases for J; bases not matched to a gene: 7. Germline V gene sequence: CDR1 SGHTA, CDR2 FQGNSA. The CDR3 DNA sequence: TGTGCCAGCAGCTCGGGACTACTTGGGGAGACCCAGTACTTC. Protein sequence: CASSSGLLGETQYF.

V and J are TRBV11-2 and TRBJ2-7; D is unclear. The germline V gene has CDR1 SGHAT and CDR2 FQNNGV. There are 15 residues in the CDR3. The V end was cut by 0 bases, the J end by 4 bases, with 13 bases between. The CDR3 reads CASSLEAGPMYEQYF. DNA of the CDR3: TGTGCCAGCAGCTTAGAAGCTGGGCCGATGTACGAGCAGTACTTC.

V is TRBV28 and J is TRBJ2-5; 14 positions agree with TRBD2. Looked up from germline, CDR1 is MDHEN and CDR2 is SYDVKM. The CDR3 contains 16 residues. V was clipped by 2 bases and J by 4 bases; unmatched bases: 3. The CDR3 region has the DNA TGTGCCAGCAGTTTAGCCGGGACTAGCGGGAGAGAGACCCAGTACTTC. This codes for CASSLAGTSGRETQYF.

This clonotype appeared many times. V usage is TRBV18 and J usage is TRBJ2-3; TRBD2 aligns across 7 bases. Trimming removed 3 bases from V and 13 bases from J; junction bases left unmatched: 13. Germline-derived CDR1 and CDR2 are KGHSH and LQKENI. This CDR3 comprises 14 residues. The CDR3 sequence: CASSPGPTGGPKYF. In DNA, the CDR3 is TGTGCCAGCTCACCGGGGCCGACGGGGGGTCCGAAGTATTTT.

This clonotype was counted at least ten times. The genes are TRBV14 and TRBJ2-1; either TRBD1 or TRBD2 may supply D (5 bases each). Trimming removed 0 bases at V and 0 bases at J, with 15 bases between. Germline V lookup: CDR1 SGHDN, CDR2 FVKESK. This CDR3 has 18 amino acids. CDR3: CASSQDQGPLNSYNEQFF. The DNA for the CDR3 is TGTGCCAGCAGCCAAGATCAGGGACCGCTTAACTCCTACAATGAGCAGTTCTTC.

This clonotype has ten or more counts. CDR3 sequence reads: CASSRASDSTDTQYF. The CDR3 region has the DNA TGTGCCAGCAGCCGAGCCAGCGACAGCACAGATACGCAGTATTTT. V is TRBV4-2 and J is TRBJ2-3, with D unclear. V was clipped by 4 bases and J by 0 bases, with 11 bases between them. The CDR3 spans 15 residues. The germline gives CDR1 LGHNA, CDR2 YNFKEQ.

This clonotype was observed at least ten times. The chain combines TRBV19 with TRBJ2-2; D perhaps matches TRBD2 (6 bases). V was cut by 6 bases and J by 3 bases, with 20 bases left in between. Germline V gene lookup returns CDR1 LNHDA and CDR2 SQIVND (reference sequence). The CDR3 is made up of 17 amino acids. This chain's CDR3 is CASSSRGSEADTGELFF. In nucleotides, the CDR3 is TGTGCCAGTAGCTCGCGGGGTAGCGAGGCGGACACCGGGGAGCTGTTTTTT.

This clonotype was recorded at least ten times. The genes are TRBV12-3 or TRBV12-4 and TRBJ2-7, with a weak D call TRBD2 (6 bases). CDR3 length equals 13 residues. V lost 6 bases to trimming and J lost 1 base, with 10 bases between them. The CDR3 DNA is TGTGCCAGCAGGGAAGGAGGGTCCTACGAGCAGTACTTC. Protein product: CASREGGSYEQYF.

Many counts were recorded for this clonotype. CDR3: CSVSLSTGELFF. The CDR3 region has the DNA TGCAGCGTCTCTCTCTCCACCGGGGAGCTGTTTTTT. The V and J genes are TRBV29-1 and TRBJ2-2; no reliable D call. Trimming pared 6 bases from V and 4 bases from J, leaving 9 bases between. This CDR3 comprises 12 residues. CDR1 is SQVTM and CDR2 is ANQGSEA in the germline V gene.

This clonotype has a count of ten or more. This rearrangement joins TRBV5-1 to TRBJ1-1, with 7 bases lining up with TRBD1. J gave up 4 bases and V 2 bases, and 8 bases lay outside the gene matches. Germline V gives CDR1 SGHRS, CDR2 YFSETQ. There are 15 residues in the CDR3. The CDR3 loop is CASSLGQARVTEAFF. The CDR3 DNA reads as TGCGCCAGCAGCTTAGGACAGGCTAGGGTCACTGAAGCTTTCTTT.

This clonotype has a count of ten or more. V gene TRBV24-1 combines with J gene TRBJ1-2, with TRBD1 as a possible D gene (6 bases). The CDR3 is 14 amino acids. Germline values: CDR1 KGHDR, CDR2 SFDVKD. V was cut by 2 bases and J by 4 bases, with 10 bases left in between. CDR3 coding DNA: TGTGCCACCAGTGATTCAAGACAGGCCTATGGCTACACCTTC. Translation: CATSDSRQAYGYTF.

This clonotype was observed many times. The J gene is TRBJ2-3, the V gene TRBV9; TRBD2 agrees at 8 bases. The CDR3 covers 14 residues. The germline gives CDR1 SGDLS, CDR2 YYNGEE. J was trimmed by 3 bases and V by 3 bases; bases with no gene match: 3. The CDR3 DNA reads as TGTGCCAGCAGCGGGACTAGCAGGACAGATACGCAGTATTTT. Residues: CASSGTSRTDTQYF. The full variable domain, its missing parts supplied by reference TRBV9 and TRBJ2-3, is DSGVTQTPKHLITATGQRVTLRCSPRSGDLSVYWYQQSLDQGLQFLIQYYNGEERAKGNILERFSAQQFPDLHSELNLSSLELGDSALYFCASSGTSRTDTQYFGPGTRLTVL.

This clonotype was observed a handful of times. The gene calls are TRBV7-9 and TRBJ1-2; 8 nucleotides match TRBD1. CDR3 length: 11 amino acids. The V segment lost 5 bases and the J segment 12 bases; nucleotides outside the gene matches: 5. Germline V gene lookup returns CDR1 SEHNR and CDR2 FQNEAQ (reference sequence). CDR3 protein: CASSQGALDTF. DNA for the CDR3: TGTGCCAGCAGCCAGGGGGCCCTAGACACCTTC.

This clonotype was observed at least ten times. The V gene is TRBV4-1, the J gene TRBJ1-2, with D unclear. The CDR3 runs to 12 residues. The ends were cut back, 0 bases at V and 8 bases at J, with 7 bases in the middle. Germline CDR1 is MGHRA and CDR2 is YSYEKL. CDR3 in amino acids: CASSQDRAGYTF. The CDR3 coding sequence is TGCGCCAGCAGCCAAGATAGGGCCGGCTACACCTTC.

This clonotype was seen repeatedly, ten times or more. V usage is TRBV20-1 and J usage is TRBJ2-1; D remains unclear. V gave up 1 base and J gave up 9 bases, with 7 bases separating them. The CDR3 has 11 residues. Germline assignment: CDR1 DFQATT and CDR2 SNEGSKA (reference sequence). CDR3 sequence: CSARVELEQFF. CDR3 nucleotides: TGCAGTGCTAGAGTGGAACTTGAGCAGTTCTTC.

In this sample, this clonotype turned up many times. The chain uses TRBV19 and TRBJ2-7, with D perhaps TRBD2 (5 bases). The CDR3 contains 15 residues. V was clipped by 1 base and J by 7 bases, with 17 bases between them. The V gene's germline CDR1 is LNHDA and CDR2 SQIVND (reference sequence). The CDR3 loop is CASSIAGSPSREQYF. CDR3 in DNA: TGTGCCAGTAGTATAGCGGGGTCCCCCTCGCGGGAGCAGTACTTC. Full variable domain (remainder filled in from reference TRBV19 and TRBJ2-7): DGGITQSPKYLFRKEGQNVTLSCEQNLNHDAMYWYRQDPGQGLRLIYYSQIVNDFQKGDIAEGYSVSREKKESFPLTVTSAQKNPTAFYLCASSIAGSPSREQYFGPGTRLTVT.

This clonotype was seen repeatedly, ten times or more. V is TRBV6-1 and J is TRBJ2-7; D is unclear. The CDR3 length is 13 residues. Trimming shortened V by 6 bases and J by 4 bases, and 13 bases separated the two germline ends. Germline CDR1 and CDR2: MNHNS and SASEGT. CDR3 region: CASSAQRSYEQYF. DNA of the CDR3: TGTGCCAGCAGCGCTCAGCGAAGTTACGAGCAGTACTTC.

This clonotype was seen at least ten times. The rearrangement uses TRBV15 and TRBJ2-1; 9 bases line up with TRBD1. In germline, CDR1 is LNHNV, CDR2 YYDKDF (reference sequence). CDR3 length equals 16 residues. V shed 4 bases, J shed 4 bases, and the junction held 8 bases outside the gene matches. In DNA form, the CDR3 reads TGTGCCACCAGCAAACAGGGGGCAGGGTTTTACAATGAGCAGTTCTTC. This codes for CATSKQGAGFYNEQFF.

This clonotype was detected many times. CDR3 region: CASSPTWPQVGNTIYF. The CDR3 DNA sequence: TGTGCCAGCAGTCCCACCTGGCCCCAGGTCGGGAACACCATATATTTT. The gene calls are TRBV27 and TRBJ1-3; D is uncertain. The CDR3 totals 16 residues. Germline V gene lookup returns CDR1 MNHEY and CDR2 SMNVEV (reference sequence). Trimming pared 5 bases from V and 7 bases from J, leaving 21 bases between.

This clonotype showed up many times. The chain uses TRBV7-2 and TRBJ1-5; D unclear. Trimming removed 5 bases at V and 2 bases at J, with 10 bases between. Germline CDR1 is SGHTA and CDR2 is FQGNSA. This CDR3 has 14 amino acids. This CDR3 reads CASSTPGGNQPQHF. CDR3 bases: TGTGCCAGCAGCACCCCCGGGGGCAATCAGCCCCAGCATTTT.